This T cell receptor beta chain is from a study of CD8+ T cells in alopecia areata. A remark on this clone: Gene names and germline refer to mouse. The read falls 4 residues short of the CDR3 end, and the missing part is taken from the germline J gene.

It was with CD4, CD8alpha, NKG2D, NKG2ACE and other markers that pooled cutaneous lymph node cells were sorted. RNA extraction was followed by reverse transcription into cDNA, which acted as the sequencing template. Sequenced by immunoSEQ multiplex PCR; TCRdb stores in-frame clones only, minus some. The sample is made up of 290,000 or so clones, none counted only once. Germline V gene sequence: CDR1 FNHDT, CDR2 SITEND (reference sequence). With 0 bases removed from V and 4 bases from J, the gap between germline ends came to 7 bases. CDR3 length: 14 amino acids. This TCR came from a C3H/HeJ mouse with alopecia areata. Strain haplotype at MHC: H2-k. Specimen: CD4+ T cells sorted from a lymph node. The chain has TRBV19 and TRBJ2-2; D possibly corresponds to TRBD1 (5 bases). CDR3 amino acids: CASSIDRITGQLYF. The DNA read from the CDR3 is TGTGCCAGCAGTATAGACAGGATCACCGGG.